Listed below are T cell receptor beta chains from one sample, sequenced in a study of CD8 T cells in ankylosing spondylitis. TCRdb passed the 5' RACE reads through MiXCR, listing each CDR3 protein once. This sample yields 150,000 to 200,000 distinct CDR3 sequences, of which 15% to 20% are seen a single time; approximately 7.8% belongs to the top ten. Sequenced: blood, either unsorted or a sorted T cell fraction (not recorded which). The origin of the receptors is a male donor with ankylosing spondylitis or in good health (not recorded which). Each CDR3 is given with its conserved first and last residue. Fields, in order: J gene, clone size, D gene, V gene, CDR3 DNA, CDR3 protein. A D gene is named only where the DNA matches it firmly. Not every row has a clone size; where given, it reads once, few, many or a size class.

>TRBJ1-1|.|.|TRBV19
TGTGCCAGTAGCGAGTTTGGAGCTTTCTTT
CASSEFGAFF
>TRBJ2-1|many|.|TRBV20-1
TGCAGTGCTAGTGCGGCGGCCAGGGCCCTCCACAATGAGCAGTTCTTC
CSASAAARALHNEQFF
>TRBJ2-2|few|TRBD1|TRBV6-6
TGTGCCAGCGCGGACAGGGTCACCGGGGAGCTGTTTTTT
CASADRVTGELFF
>TRBJ2-2|.|.|TRBV11-2
TGTGCCAGCAGCTTAGCCGGGGGCAGTATCACCGGGGAGCTGTTTTTT
CASSLAGGSITGELFF
>TRBJ1-1|many|TRBD1|TRBV15
TGTGCCACCAGCAGAGATCAGGTGGCAGGGGGTAGGGCTTTCTTT
CATSRDQVAGGRAFF
>TRBJ2-7|few|TRBD2|TRBV28
TGTGCCAGCACCCCGGGACTAGCGGGGTACGAGCAGTACTTC
CASTPGLAGYEQYF
>TRBJ2-2|many|TRBD2|TRBV24-1
TGTGCCACCAGTGATTTCGGACTAGCGGGAGAAGCCGGGGAGCTGTTTTTT
CATSDFGLAGEAGELFF
>TRBJ2-7|.|.|TRBV20-1
TGCAGTGCTAGAGCTCCAGGGGCTAGCTCCTACGAGCAGTACTTC
CSARAPGASSYEQYF
>TRBJ2-2|.|.|TRBV24-1
TGTGCCACCAGTGACACCGGGGAGCTGTTTTTT
CATSDTGELFF
>TRBJ1-1|.|.|TRBV7-6
TGTGCCAGCAGCTCGGGAGGACCCGCCCGTGGGACTGAAGCTTTCTTT
CASSSGGPARGTEAFF
>TRBJ1-4|many|.|TRBV12-3/TRBV12-4
TGTGCCAGCAGTTTTGGGGGGGCGGCTAATGAAAAACTGTTTTTT
CASSFGGAANEKLFF
>TRBJ2-1|many|.|TRBV20-1
TGCAGTGCTAGTATCGGGAGTGACAATGAGCAGTTCTTC
CSASIGSDNEQFF
>TRBJ2-3|few|TRBD2|TRBV6-2/TRBV6-3
TGTGCCAGCAGTTACTCGATAGCGGGACGCCCAGATACGCAGTATTTT
CASSYSIAGRPDTQYF
>TRBJ2-2|many|.|TRBV20-1
TGCAGTGCTAGAGTTCAGGAGCTGAACACCGGGGAGCTGTTTTTT
CSARVQELNTGELFF
>TRBJ1-4|few|.|TRBV6-6
TGTGCCAGCAGTTCCCAGGGTAGCGAAAAACTGTTTTTT
CASSSQGSEKLFF
>TRBJ1-4|few|.|TRBV14
TGTGCCAGCAGCCAAGACTTAGGAGAAAAACTGTTTTTT
CASSQDLGEKLFF
>TRBJ2-7|many|TRBD2|TRBV5-1
TGCGCCAGCAGCTCCCTAGCGGGAGCCTACGAGCAGTACTTC
CASSSLAGAYEQYF
>TRBJ2-3|many|.|TRBV29-1
TGCAGCGTTGAAAAGGGAAGGGGATTGACAGATACGCAGTATTTT
CSVEKGRGLTDTQYF
>TRBJ2-7|.|.|TRBV7-9
TGTGCCAGCAGCTTTCCCTACGAGCAGTACTTC
CASSFPYEQYF
>TRBJ2-1|many|.|TRBV3-1
TGTGCCAGCAGCCGAGGGACGAATGAGCAGTTCTTC
CASSRGTNEQFF
>TRBJ1-3|many|.|TRBV20-1
TGCAGTGCTAGACCCCCGGACAGCTCTGGAAACACCATATATTTT
CSARPPDSSGNTIYF
>TRBJ1-1|many|.|TRBV18
TGTGCCAGCTCACCACCGCCCTATCAGGACACTGAAGCTTTCTTT
CASSPPPYQDTEAFF
>TRBJ1-5|.|TRBD1|TRBV7-3
TGTGCCAGCGCGCTACCGGGACAGGGACAGCCCCAGCATTTT
CASALPGQGQPQHF
>TRBJ1-1|many|TRBD1|TRBV11-2
TGTGCCAGCAGCTTAAGGGGGCCAGCAGCTTTCTTT
CASSLRGPAAFF
>TRBJ2-7|many|.|TRBV10-3
TGTGCCATCACAGGGGAAGGGGCCTACGAGCAGTACTTC
CAITGEGAYEQYF
>TRBJ1-1|many|.|TRBV10-3
TGTGCCATCAGTGCGTTGGATAACACTGAAGCTTTCTTT
CAISALDNTEAFF
>TRBJ2-4|.|TRBD1|TRBV6-5
TGTGCCAGCAGTCGAGACAGGGGCCCGGGGCAAAACATTCAGTACTTC
CASSRDRGPGQNIQYF
>TRBJ2-2|few|TRBD2|TRBV28
TGTGCCAGCAGTTTAGGACTAGCGGGAGGAAACACCGGGGAGCTGTTTTTT
CASSLGLAGGNTGELFF
>TRBJ2-2|few|.|TRBV3-1
TGTGCCAGCAGCCAAGTTCTTCTGGGGAACACCGGGGAGCTGTTTTTT
CASSQVLLGNTGELFF
>TRBJ1-1|many|.|TRBV5-1
TGCGCCAGCAGCTTGAACGGGGTTGAGAACACTGAAGCTTTCTTT
CASSLNGVENTEAFF
>TRBJ2-7|few|TRBD2|TRBV10-3
TGTGCCATCAGCGGAGCGGGAGGGACCTACGAGCAGTACTTC
CAISGAGGTYEQYF
>TRBJ1-5|many|.|TRBV12-3/TRBV12-4
TGTGCCAGCAGTTCTGAGGGCAATCAGCCCCAGCATTTT
CASSSEGNQPQHF
>TRBJ1-2|.|.|TRBV2
TGTGCCAGCAGTGGGCCTATACCCGAGTATGGCTACACCTTC
CASSGPIPEYGYTF
>TRBJ2-7|many|.|TRBV5-1
TGCGCCAGCAGCTTGACAGGGTCTTACGAGCAGTACTTC
CASSLTGSYEQYF
>TRBJ1-4|many|.|TRBV20-1
TGCAGTGCCACGGACCCGGTGTGGGAAAAACTGTTTTTT
CSATDPVWEKLFF
>TRBJ2-3|.|TRBD2|TRBV12-3/TRBV12-4
TGTGCCAGCAGTTTGCTAGCGGGGTTGGAAGATACGCAGTATTTT
CASSLLAGLEDTQYF
>TRBJ2-5|many|.|TRBV20-1
TGCAGTGCCAGCCCCCTGGTGGCGGCTTCCCAGTACTTC
CSASPLVAASQYF
>TRBJ2-1|many|TRBD2|TRBV5-1
TGCGCCAGCAGTATACAGGGACTAGCGGGAGCGGTAAATGAGCAGTTCTTC
CASSIQGLAGAVNEQFF
>TRBJ2-1|.|.|TRBV18
TGTGCCAGCTCACCAGAGGTGCTCGGTGGGCAGTTCTTC
CASSPEVLGGQFF
>TRBJ2-5|few|.|TRBV18
TGTGCCAGCTCACCAGGCAGTGAAGGGGAGACCCAGTACTTC
CASSPGSEGETQYF
>TRBJ2-4|.|.|TRBV7-8
TGTGCCAGCAGCTTAATAGGCAGGGAGGAAAACATTCAGTACTTC
CASSLIGREENIQYF
>TRBJ2-7|.|.|TRBV5-1
TGCGCCAGCAGCTTGGAAAGGACGGGCGTCGACGAGCAGTACTTC
CASSLERTGVDEQYF
>TRBJ1-5|few|TRBD1|TRBV24-1
TGTGCCACCAGTGAGTCGGGCAGGGGGCACAATCAGCCCCAGCATTTT
CATSESGRGHNQPQHF
>TRBJ1-2|.|.|TRBV29-1
TGCAGCGCCCAACCCGGTACTTCAAACTATGGCTACACCTTC
CSAQPGTSNYGYTF
>TRBJ2-1|many|TRBD1|TRBV11-2
TGTGCCAGCAGCTTATTAGCAGGGGGCACCTACAATGAGCAGTTCTTC
CASSLLAGGTYNEQFF
>TRBJ2-1|.|TRBD2|TRBV12-3/TRBV12-4
TGTGCCAGCAGTAGCGGGATGTCCTACAATGAGCAGTTCTTC
CASSSGMSYNEQFF
>TRBJ1-1|.|.|TRBV20-1
TGCAGTGCTAGAAGGTTCCCTGAAGCTTTCTTT
CSARRFPEAFF
>TRBJ2-7|few|.|TRBV25-1
TGTGCCAGCAGTGACCCATACTCCTACGAGCAGTACTTC
CASSDPYSYEQYF
>TRBJ1-4|.|.|TRBV14
TGTGCCAGCAGCCAAGATCTGGTGTGGGACGGATCCAATGAAAAACTGTTTTTT
CASSQDLVWDGSNEKLFF
>TRBJ2-2|many|.|TRBV20-1
TGCAGTGCTGGAGAGCAGGGAACCGGGGAGCTGTTTTTT
CSAGEQGTGELFF